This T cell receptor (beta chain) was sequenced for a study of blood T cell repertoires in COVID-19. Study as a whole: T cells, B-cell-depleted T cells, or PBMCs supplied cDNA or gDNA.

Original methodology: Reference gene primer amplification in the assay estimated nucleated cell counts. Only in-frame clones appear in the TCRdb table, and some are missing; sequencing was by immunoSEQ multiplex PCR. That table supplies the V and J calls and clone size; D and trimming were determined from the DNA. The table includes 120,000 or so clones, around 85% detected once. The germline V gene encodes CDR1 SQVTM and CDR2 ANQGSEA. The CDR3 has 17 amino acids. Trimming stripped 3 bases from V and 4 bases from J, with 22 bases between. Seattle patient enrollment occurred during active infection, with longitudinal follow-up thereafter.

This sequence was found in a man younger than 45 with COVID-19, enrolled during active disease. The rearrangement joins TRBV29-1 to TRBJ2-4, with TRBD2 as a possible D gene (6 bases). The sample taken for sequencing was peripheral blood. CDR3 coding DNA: TGCAGCGTTGAGAGGTCGGAGGGCTCCACCTTAAAAAACATTCAGTACTTC. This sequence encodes CSVERSEGSTLKNIQYF.